This TCR beta chain was identified in a study of OX40 agonist ivuxolimab in advanced cancers. Turning to the study itself: Patients undergoing dose escalation presented with hepatocellular carcinoma, melanoma, renal cell or head and neck cancer. Broader study findings: Specificity for antigen went undetermined in the expanded peripheral T cells.

As for this clone: Its antigen is currently unknown.

Germline loops: CDR1 SGDLS, CDR2 YYNGEE. The germline V and J ends were trimmed by 0 bases and 4 bases, with 18 bases remaining between them. CDR3 size: 17 residues. TCRdb keeps only in-frame clones here, not all; method: immunoSEQ multiplex PCR. This sample carries roughly 45,000 clones, approximately 86% of them seen once, and the ten largest clones take about 1.9%. This chain connects TRBV9 to TRBJ2-3; perhaps TRBD2 as D (7 bases). Specimen: CD4+ or CD8+ T cells sorted from blood, collected in a trial of the OX40 agonist ivuxolimab. This TCR derives from an adult with an advanced solid tumor such as melanoma, head and neck, liver or kidney cancer. CDR3 residues: CASSVGGGASVADTQYF. The CDR3 DNA reads TGTGCCAGCAGCGTAGGAGGGGGGGCCTCGGTGGCAGATACGCAGTATTTT.